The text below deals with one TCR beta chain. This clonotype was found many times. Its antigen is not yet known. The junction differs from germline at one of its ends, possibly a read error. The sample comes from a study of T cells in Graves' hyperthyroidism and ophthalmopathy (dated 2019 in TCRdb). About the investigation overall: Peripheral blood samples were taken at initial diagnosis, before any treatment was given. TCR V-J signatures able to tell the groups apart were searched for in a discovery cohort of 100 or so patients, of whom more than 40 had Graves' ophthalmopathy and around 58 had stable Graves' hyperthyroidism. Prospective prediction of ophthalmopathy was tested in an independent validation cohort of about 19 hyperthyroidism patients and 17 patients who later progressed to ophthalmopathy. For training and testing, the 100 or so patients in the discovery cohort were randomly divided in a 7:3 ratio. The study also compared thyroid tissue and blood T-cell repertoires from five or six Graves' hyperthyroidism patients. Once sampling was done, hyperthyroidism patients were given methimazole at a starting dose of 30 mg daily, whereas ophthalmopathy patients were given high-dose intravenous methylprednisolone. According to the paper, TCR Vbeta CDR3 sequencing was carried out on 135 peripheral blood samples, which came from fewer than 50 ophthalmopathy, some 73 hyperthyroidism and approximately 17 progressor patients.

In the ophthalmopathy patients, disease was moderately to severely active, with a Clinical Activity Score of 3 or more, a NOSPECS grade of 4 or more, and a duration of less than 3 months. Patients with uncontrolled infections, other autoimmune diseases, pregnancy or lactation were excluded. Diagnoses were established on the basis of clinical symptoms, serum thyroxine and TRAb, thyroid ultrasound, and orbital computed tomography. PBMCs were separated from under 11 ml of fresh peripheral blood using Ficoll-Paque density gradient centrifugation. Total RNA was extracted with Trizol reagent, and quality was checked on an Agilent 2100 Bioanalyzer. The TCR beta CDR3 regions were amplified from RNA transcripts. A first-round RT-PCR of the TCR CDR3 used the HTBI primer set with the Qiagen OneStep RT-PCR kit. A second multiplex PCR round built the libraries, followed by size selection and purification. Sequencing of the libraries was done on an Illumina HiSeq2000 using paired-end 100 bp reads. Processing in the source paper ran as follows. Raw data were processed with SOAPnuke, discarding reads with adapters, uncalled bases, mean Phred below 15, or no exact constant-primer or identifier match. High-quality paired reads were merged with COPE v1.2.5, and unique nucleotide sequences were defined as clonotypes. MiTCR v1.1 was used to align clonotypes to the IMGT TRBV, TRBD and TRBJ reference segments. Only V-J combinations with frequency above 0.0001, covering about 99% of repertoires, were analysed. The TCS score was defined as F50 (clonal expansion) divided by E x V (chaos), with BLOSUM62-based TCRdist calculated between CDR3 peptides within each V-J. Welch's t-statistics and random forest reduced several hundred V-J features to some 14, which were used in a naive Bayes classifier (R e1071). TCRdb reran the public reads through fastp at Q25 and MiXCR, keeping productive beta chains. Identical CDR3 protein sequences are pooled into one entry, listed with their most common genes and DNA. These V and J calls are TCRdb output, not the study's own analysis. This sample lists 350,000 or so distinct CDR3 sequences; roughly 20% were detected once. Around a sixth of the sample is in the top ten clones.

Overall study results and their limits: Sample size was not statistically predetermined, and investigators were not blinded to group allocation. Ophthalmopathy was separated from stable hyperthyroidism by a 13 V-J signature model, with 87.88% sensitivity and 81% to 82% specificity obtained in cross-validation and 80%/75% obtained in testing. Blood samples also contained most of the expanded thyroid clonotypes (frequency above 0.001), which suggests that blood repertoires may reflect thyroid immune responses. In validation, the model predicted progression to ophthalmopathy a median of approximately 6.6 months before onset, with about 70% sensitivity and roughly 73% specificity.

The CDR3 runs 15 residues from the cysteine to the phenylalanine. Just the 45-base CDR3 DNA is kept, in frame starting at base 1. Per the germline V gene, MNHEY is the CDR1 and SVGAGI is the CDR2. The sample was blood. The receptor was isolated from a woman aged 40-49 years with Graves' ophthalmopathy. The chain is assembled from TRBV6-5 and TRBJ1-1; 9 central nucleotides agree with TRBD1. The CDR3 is CASSLPGTGNPEAFF. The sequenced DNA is TGTGCCAGCAGCTTACCCGGGACAGGGAACCCTGAAGCTTTCTTT.